A selection of T cell receptor beta chains follows, all from one sample in a study of cytomegalovirus exposure and HLA in healthy donors. Here immunoSEQ multiplex PCR was the method, and the copy in TCRdb shows in-frame clones only, minus some. This sample has some 120,000 clones; about 78% occur once, and the top ten carry about 8.2%. Sequencing used PBMCs. Receptor source: a woman in her thirties or forties in good health and CMV-seropositive. The CDR3 runs from the conserved cysteine through the conserved F or W. Each record gives: CDR3 protein, CDR3 DNA, J gene, D gene, V gene, clone size. D genes are given only for firm matches. The size entry is marked missing in some rows and otherwise reads once, few, many or a size class.

CDR3: CASSHRTSGGAYYNEQFF
DNA: TGTGCCAGCAGCCACCGGACTAGCGGGGGGGCCTACTACAATGAGCAGTTCTTC
J: TRBJ2-1
D: TRBD2
V: TRBV9
size: few

CDR3: CASSHPKGTVEQFF
DNA: TGCGCCAGCAGCCATCCCAAGGGGACAGTCGAGCAGTTCTTC
J: TRBJ2-1
D: TRBD1
V: TRBV4-1
size: .

CDR3: CASSERQAGANYGYTF
DNA: TGTGCCAGCAGTGAAAGGCAAGCAGGGGCCAACTATGGCTACACCTTC
J: TRBJ1-2
D: .
V: TRBV2
size: few

CDR3: CASSQDDAGDTEAFF
DNA: TGCGCCAGCAGCCAAGATGACGCAGGGGACACTGAAGCTTTCTTT
J: TRBJ1-1
D: .
V: TRBV4-1
size: .

CDR3: CASSESTGGNEKLFF
DNA: TGTGCCAGCAGTGAATCCACAGGGGGTAATGAAAAACTGTTTTTT
J: TRBJ1-4
D: TRBD1
V: TRBV25-1
size: .

CDR3: CASSLVRGRNTGELFF
DNA: TGTGCCAGCAGCTTAGTGAGAGGGAGGAACACCGGGGAGCTGTTTTTT
J: TRBJ2-2
D: .
V: TRBV7-9
size: .

CDR3: CASSQGQGPETQYF
DNA: TGCGCCAGCAGCCAAGGACAGGGGCCCGAGACCCAGTACTTC
J: TRBJ2-5
D: TRBD1
V: TRBV4-1
size: .

CDR3: CASSVQKGASDTQYF
DNA: TGTGCCAGCAGCGTTCAGAAGGGGGCTTCAGATACGCAGTATTTT
J: TRBJ2-3
D: TRBD1
V: TRBV9
size: few

CDR3: CASSLGLAGWGNEQFF
DNA: TGTGCCAGCAGCTTAGGACTAGCGGGGTGGGGCAATGAGCAGTTCTTC
J: TRBJ2-1
D: TRBD2
V: TRBV9
size: few

CDR3: CASGFRDRGRYGNTIYF
DNA: TGTGCTAGTGGTTTCCGGGACAGGGGTAGATATGGAAACACCATATATTTT
J: TRBJ1-3
D: TRBD1
V: TRBV12-5
size: few

CDR3: CASRLRAGSPNEKLFF
DNA: TGTGCCAGCAGACTAAGGGCGGGATCCCCTAATGAAAAACTGTTTTTT
J: TRBJ1-4
D: .
V: TRBV2
size: once

CDR3: CAIMEDSGANVLTF
DNA: TGTGCCATCATGGAGGACTCTGGGGCCAACGTCCTGACTTTC
J: TRBJ2-6
D: .
V: TRBV10-3
size: .

CDR3: CASSLAGTGSYEQYF
DNA: TGTGCCAGCAGCTTGGCCGGGACAGGGTCCTACGAGCAGTACTTC
J: TRBJ2-7
D: TRBD1
V: TRBV13
size: .

CDR3: CASRIRDTDTQYF
DNA: TGTGCTAGCAGAATCAGGGACACAGATACGCAGTATTTT
J: TRBJ2-3
D: .
V: TRBV7-7
size: .

CDR3: CASRPSGQGSQHF
DNA: TGTGCCAGCAGGCCCTCGGGACAGGGTTCCCAGCATTTT
J: TRBJ1-5
D: TRBD1
V: TRBV2
size: .

CDR3: CASSESLLQGVYTF
DNA: TGTGCCAGCAGTGAAAGTTTATTACAGGGGGTCTACACCTTC
J: TRBJ1-2
D: TRBD1
V: TRBV6-1
size: .

CDR3: CASSQDGTGISSYEQYF
DNA: TGCGCCAGCAGCCAAGACGGGACAGGGATCTCCTCCTACGAGCAGTACTTC
J: TRBJ2-7
D: TRBD1
V: TRBV4-3
size: .

CDR3: CASRRDRSAGELFF
DNA: TGTGCCAGCAGGAGGGACAGATCGGCCGGGGAGCTGTTTTTT
J: TRBJ2-2
D: TRBD1
V: TRBV6-5
size: .

CDR3: CASSGSGGGGNEQFF
DNA: TGTGCCAGCAGCGGGTCCGGGGGAGGAGGGAATGAGCAGTTCTTC
J: TRBJ2-1
D: .
V: TRBV9
size: .

CDR3: CASSSQGIEQYF
DNA: TGCGCCAGCAGCTCGCAGGGCATCGAGCAGTACTTC
J: TRBJ2-7
D: .
V: TRBV5-1
size: .

CDR3: CASSYGRLGSYTF
DNA: TGTGCCAGCAGTTACGGGCGGCTCGGGAGCTACACCTTC
J: TRBJ1-2
D: .
V: TRBV6-5
size: .

CDR3: CAISDIGRWSQPQHF
DNA: TGTGCCATCAGTGATATTGGCCGGTGGAGTCAGCCCCAGCATTTT
J: TRBJ1-5
D: .
V: TRBV10-3
size: .

CDR3: CASSLDGGGNQPQHF
DNA: TGTGCCAGCAGCTTGGACGGGGGAGGCAATCAGCCCCAGCATTTT
J: TRBJ1-5
D: .
V: TRBV5-4
size: .

CDR3: CASRSPGTSTDTQYF
DNA: TGTGCCAGCAGGAGTCCCGGGACTAGTACAGATACGCAGTATTTT
J: TRBJ2-3
D: TRBD2
V: TRBV6-5
size: few

CDR3: CASSSGLAGEQFF
DNA: TGTGCCAGCAGCTCAGGACTAGCGGGTGAGCAGTTCTTC
J: TRBJ2-1
D: TRBD2
V: TRBV11-2
size: .

CDR3: CSVQATGEAFF
DNA: TGCAGTGTGCAGGCGACAGGAGAAGCTTTCTTT
J: TRBJ1-1
D: .
V: TRBV20-1
size: .

CDR3: CASSVGWGRTEAFF
DNA: TGTGCCAGCAGCGTAGGATGGGGGCGGACTGAAGCTTTCTTT
J: TRBJ1-1
D: .
V: TRBV9
size: .

CDR3: CAISEPPGQGSNEQFF
DNA: TGTGCCATCAGCGAACCTCCGGGACAGGGGAGCAATGAGCAGTTCTTC
J: TRBJ2-1
D: TRBD1
V: TRBV10-3
size: few

CDR3: CASSFNSDGEKLFF
DNA: TGTGCCAGCAGCTTTAATAGCGATGGTGAAAAACTGTTTTTT
J: TRBJ1-4
D: .
V: TRBV7-2
size: .

CDR3: CASSLTRGQGYTF
DNA: TGTGCCAGCAGCTTAACCAGGGGGCAAGGCTACACCTTC
J: TRBJ1-2
D: TRBD1
V: TRBV7-3
size: .

CDR3: CSVSGQGLFGEQYF
DNA: TGCAGCGTGTCGGGACAGGGATTATTCGGCGAGCAGTACTTC
J: TRBJ2-7
D: TRBD1
V: TRBV29-1
size: .

CDR3: CASSFGNSGGSYNEQFF
DNA: TGCGCCAGCAGCTTTGGTAACTCAGGGGGCTCCTACAATGAGCAGTTCTTC
J: TRBJ2-1
D: TRBD1
V: TRBV5-1
size: .

CDR3: CASTPNELAPDTQYF
DNA: TGTGCCAGCACCCCGAACGAGCTTGCCCCAGATACGCAGTATTTT
J: TRBJ2-3
D: .
V: TRBV25-1
size: .